This T cell receptor (beta chain) comes out of a study of circulating and synovial CD4+ cells in juvenile arthritis. Sequencing used immunoSEQ multiplex PCR; TCRdb keeps in-frame clones, though not all of them. The sample lists more than 13,000 clones, approximately 88% occurring once. Source material: CD4+ T cells from synovial fluid. This receptor was taken from a human patient with juvenile idiopathic arthritis. Some clones in this sample may be carry-over from other donors' samples.

CDR3 sequence (DNA): TGTGCCAGCAGCTTAGGCGGGTGGAGCTCTGGAAACACCATATATTTT. Translation: CASSLGGWSSGNTIYF. The chain links TRBV7-9 to TRBJ1-3; D call uncertain. Germline V gives CDR1 SEHNR, CDR2 FQNEAQ (reference sequence). V gave up 1 base and J gave up 0 bases, with 10 bases separating them. This CDR3 is 16 amino acids long.